These T cell receptor beta chains were read from a single sample in a study of T-cell memory formation after mild COVID-19. TCRdb passed the 5' RACE reads through MiXCR, listing each CDR3 protein once. The table lists approximately 490,000 distinct CDR3 sequences, roughly 22% of them singletons. Sequenced: PBMCs or a T cell subset sorted from them (not recorded which). The receptors derive from an adult woman who had mild COVID-19 (a few samples of this study predate the infection). Cell type and time point are not known. Both conserved end residues are trimmed from each CDR3. Each record gives: J gene, D gene, CDR3 length, V gene, CDR3 protein. A D gene is named only where the DNA matches it firmly.

TRBJ2-7 | TRBD2 | 13 | TRBV11-1 | ASSYRAGSSGEQY
TRBJ2-1 | NA | 11 | TRBV27 | ASSLPGSPEQF
TRBJ2-6 | NA | 13 | TRBV12-5 | ASAQHGSGANVLT
TRBJ2-1 | TRBD2 | 14 | TRBV7-2 | ASSLETSGGANEQF
TRBJ2-7 | NA | 12 | TRBV5-1 | ASSLGRGGYEQY
TRBJ2-5 | NA | 16 | TRBV25-1 | ASSASWGRRLYQETQY
TRBJ2-5 | TRBD2 | 16 | TRBV7-9 | ASSLARGLAAYQETQY
TRBJ1-3 | TRBD1 | 14 | TRBV18 | ASSPRDLTGGNTIY
TRBJ2-3 | NA | 12 | TRBV18 | ASSKAGSTDTQY
TRBJ2-1 | TRBD2 | 11 | TRBV4-3 | ASSRTRWYEQF
TRBJ2-3 | TRBD2 | 15 | TRBV24-1 | ATSDPGTSGGPDTQY
TRBJ2-7 | NA | 12 | TRBV4-1 | ASSLERGPGEQY
TRBJ1-5 | NA | 13 | TRBV7-8 | ASSPQRVGNQPQH
TRBJ1-2 | TRBD1 | 15 | TRBV12-3/TRBV12-4 | ASSLRQGATSNYGYT
TRBJ2-7 | TRBD2 | 14 | TRBV5-1 | ASSLGPSGTRGEQY
TRBJ2-2 | NA | 14 | TRBV5-5 | ASSLRVPPNTGELF
TRBJ2-7 | NA | 9 | TRBV14 | ASSRPAEQY
TRBJ1-2 | NA | 13 | TRBV6-5 | ASSQTGRFGWGYT
TRBJ2-1 | NA | 14 | TRBV5-4 | ASSLRGRGSYNEQF
TRBJ1-1 | NA | 12 | TRBV6-1 | ASSAFDGDTEAF
TRBJ2-1 | NA | 14 | TRBV7-9 | ASSSWTRLSYNEQF
TRBJ2-7 | TRBD2 | 18 | TRBV23-1 | ASSSEGAKTSGSPIYEQY
TRBJ2-5 | NA | 10 | TRBV29-1 | SVLGNWETQY
TRBJ2-7 | TRBD2 | 13 | TRBV4-2 | ASSQGASGVYEQY